The sequence of this T cell receptor beta chain was determined in a study of OX40 agonist ivuxolimab in advanced cancers. For the wider study: Ivuxolimab was a fully human IgG2 agonistic monoclonal antibody targeting the costimulatory receptor OX40 (CD134). In the dose-escalation cohort, approximately 80% of patients were male, and the mean age was 60 years with a range of roughly 23 to 79. The point of sequencing TCRbeta in the periphery was to test whether ivuxolimab changed TCR sequence diversity and drove clonal T-cell expansion. Prior anti-PD-1, anti-PD-L1 or anti-CTLA-4 therapy was permitted, and 40% to 50% of dose-escalation patients had received checkpoint inhibitors. The paper describes the monotherapy dose-escalation part (N of about 50 patients) of the phase I trial of ivuxolimab. Of the roughly 51 patients in dose escalation, about 20 had hepatocellular carcinoma, some 15 had melanoma, 9 had renal cell carcinoma and 9 had head and neck cancer. Intravenous ivuxolimab was administered to patients every 2 weeks at six dose levels: 0.01, 0.1, 0.3, 1.5, 3 and 10 mg/kg. Partial responses were achieved by three dose-escalation patients, of whom one had hepatocellular carcinoma and two had cutaneous melanoma. Here is what the overall study found, with its caveats: Low levels of normalized T-cell clonal expansion were also seen in some patients who did not respond. On average, CD8+ T cells showed more expanded clones than CD4+ T cells after ivuxolimab. At doses of 0.1 to 3.0 mg/kg, clonal expansion of both CD4+ and CD8+ blood T cells was observed from baseline to week 6. Which antigens the clonally expanded peripheral T cells were specific for was not determined. In partial responders in the 0.1-3.0 mg/kg groups, normalized peripheral clonal expansion was found to be among the lowest, especially among CD8+ T cells.

Genomic DNA was extracted from sorted cells for sequencing of the TCRbeta CDR3 region. The immunoSEQ Assay was used for sequencing of TCRbeta CDR3 regions. The immuneACCESS repertoire file appears here via TCRdb, limited to in-frame rearrangements. These files lack a portion of the clones; in checked studies, under half of the deficit traces to unresolved V genes, and the cause of the others is not known. The sample data list around 20,000 clones, and about 83% of these were observed just once. The ten largest clones take up less than 9% of the sample. The trial excluded patients who had a history of autoimmune disease or who were on systemic immunosuppression. In every dose cohort, peripheral blood was drawn for TCR sequencing at baseline, cycle 4 day 1, and cycle 7 day 1. The samples were drawn from a first-in-human, open-label, multicenter phase I dose-escalation trial of ivuxolimab. Adults with locally advanced or metastatic melanoma, renal cell carcinoma, hepatocellular carcinoma or head and neck squamous cell carcinoma were enrolled in the trial. Before TCR sequencing, CD4+ T cells and CD8+ T cells were sorted from peripheral blood as separate populations.

The V and J ends are trimmed by 0 bases and 7 bases, leaving 4 bases between them. Per the germline V gene (reference sequence), MNHNY is the CDR1 and SVGAGI is the CDR2. The CDR3 holds 11 amino acids from the cysteine to the phenylalanine. CDR3 DNA only is kept here, 33 bases in frame from base 1. Relative to its sample, this clone is medium-sized (0.01 to 0.1%). It has no known antigen specificity. Per-base qualities were not stored, and no clone one base away is much larger. The same CDR3 arises from other DNA sequences in this sample as well. The sequenced sample was CD4+ or CD8+ T cells sorted from blood, obtained in a trial of the OX40 agonist ivuxolimab. The chain is made from TRBV6-6 and TRBJ2-7; the D gene cannot be resolved reliably. This TCR derives from an adult with an advanced solid tumor such as melanoma, head and neck, liver or kidney cancer. The DNA sequence reads TGTGCCAGCAGTTACTCCGGGGAGCAGTACTTC. Translated, this gives CASSYSGEQYF.